The 15 T cell receptor beta chains in this list originate from one sample, sequenced in a study of blood T cell repertoires in COVID-19. Assay used: immunoSEQ multiplex PCR; TCRdb lists only in-frame clones, some missing. This table holds 180,000 or so clones, 89% found once. The specimen sequenced was PBMCs or T cells enriched from blood (not recorded which). The origin of the receptors is a woman in her forties with acute COVID-19.

This clone occurred once. V and J are TRBV5-6 and TRBJ2-6; a possible D gene is TRBD2 (6 bases). Germline V gene sequence: CDR1 SGHDT, CDR2 YYEEEE. The CDR3 sequence is 15 residues long. V was pared by 2 bases and J by 4 bases, with 10 bases between. CDR3 DNA: TGTGCCAGCAGCTTACCGGGGGAAGGGGCCAACGTCCTGACTTTC. It codes for CASSLPGEGANVLTF.

The genes are TRBV4-1 and TRBJ2-7; D uncertain. V was clipped by 1 base and J by 2 bases, with 12 bases between them. Germline V gives CDR1 MGHRA, CDR2 YSYEKL. This CDR3 spans 15 amino acids. The CDR3, as DNA: TGCGCCAGCAGCCAAGGGAGACTTAGTCCCTACGAGCAGTACTTC. As protein: CASSQGRLSPYEQYF.

The chain is built from TRBV6-1 and TRBJ1-2, with 7 bases aligning to TRBD1. Germline trimming cut 3 bases from V and 5 bases from J; bases unmatched to any gene: 6. This CDR3 spans 14 amino acids. Germline values: CDR1 MNHNS, CDR2 SASEGT. As DNA, the CDR3 is TGTGCCAGCAGTGAGAGTAACAGGGGATATGGCTACACCTTC. This sequence encodes CASSESNRGYGYTF.

This chain joins TRBV19 and TRBJ2-1; D unclear. The CDR3 is 13 amino acids. Trimming cost V 4 bases and J 6 bases, with 10 bases left between them. Germline V gives CDR1 LNHDA, CDR2 SQIVND (reference sequence). CDR3 DNA: TGTGCCAGTAGTACGGTGGCAGGCAATGAGCAGTTCTTC. It encodes CASSTVAGNEQFF.

The chain employs TRBV2 and TRBJ2-1, with 11 bases matching TRBD2. Trimming at V came to 3 bases and at J to 9 bases, leaving 4 bases not matched to a gene. CDR1 is SNHLY, CDR2 FYNNEI, per germline. The CDR3 has 14 residues. The CDR3, as DNA: TGTGCCAGCAGTGATAGTCTAGCGGGGGGTGAGCAGTTCTTC. It is translated as CASSDSLAGGEQFF.

V and J are TRBV5-4 and TRBJ1-1, with 8 positions matching TRBD1. Looked up from germline, CDR1 is SGHNT and CDR2 is YYREEE (reference sequence). Trimming cost V 3 bases and J 4 bases; bases outside gene matches: 8. The CDR3 runs 15 residues. CDR3 amino acids: CASSSQYRGSTEAFF. The CDR3 DNA reads as TGTGCCAGCAGCTCTCAATACAGGGGGAGCACTGAAGCTTTCTTT.

The CDR3 DNA follows: TGTGCCAGCAGTCCAACACGAAGCTCCTATAATTCACCCCTCCACTTT. This codes for CASSPTRSSYNSPLHF. This chain uses TRBV27 with TRBJ1-6; D is unclear. The V and J ends lost 5 bases and 0 bases respectively, with 11 bases between them. The CDR3 runs 16 residues. CDR1 MNHEY and CDR2 SMNVEV come from the germline V gene (reference sequence).

V usage is TRBV11-2 and J usage is TRBJ1-1; the D gene is possibly TRBD1 (5 bases). Trimming pared 1 base from V and 11 bases from J, leaving 8 bases between. This CDR3 contains 11 residues. The germline V gene encodes CDR1 SGHAT and CDR2 FQNNGV. The CDR3 coding sequence is TGTGCCAGCAGCTTAGCAGGGAGGGCTTTCTTT. Its protein is CASSLAGRAFF.

The rearrangement uses TRBV10-3 and TRBJ1-6; TRBD1 matches 7 bases. The length of the CDR3 is 15 residues. The V and J ends lost 2 bases and 3 bases, in that order; junction bases with no gene match: 1. Germline V gene sequence: CDR1 ENHRY, CDR2 SYGVKD. CDR3 sequence reads: CAISEGDSYNSPLHF. CDR3 coding DNA: TGTGCCATCAGTGAGGGGGACAGCTATAATTCACCCCTCCACTTT.

A note on this clone: Other DNA sequences within the sample encode an identical CDR3. This rearrangement joins TRBV12-3 or TRBV12-4 to TRBJ2-7; 8 nucleotides line up with TRBD1. The CDR3 sequence is 13 residues long. J gave up 1 base and V 6 bases, and 2 bases lay outside the gene matches. In DNA form, the CDR3 reads TGTGCCAGCAGGCGGACAGGGTCCTACGAGCAGTACTTC. Encoded protein: CASRRTGSYEQYF.

The rearrangement uses TRBV11-2 and TRBJ2-1; a weak D match, TRBD2 (5 bases). V shed 8 bases and J shed 5 bases, with 19 bases lying between them. The CDR3 is 15 amino acids. Germline values: CDR1 SGHAT, CDR2 FQNNGV. This CDR3 reads CASRLGTGNNNEQFF. The CDR3 bases are TGTGCCAGCCGGCTCGGAACCGGGAATAACAATGAGCAGTTCTTC.

V gene TRBV5-1 combines with J gene TRBJ1-1; the D is unclear. Trimming removed 6 bases from V and 0 bases from J, with 12 bases in between. The CDR3 covers 14 residues. Germline CDR1 SGHRS, CDR2 YFSETQ. CDR3 amino acids: CASNSPPLNTEAFF. CDR3 coding DNA: TGCGCCAGCAATAGTCCGCCTTTGAACACTGAAGCTTTCTTT. Using reference TRBV5-1 and TRBJ1-1 for the parts outside the CDR3, the full variable domain is KAGVTQTPRYLIKTRGQQVTLSCSPISGHRSVSWYQQTPGQGLQFLFEYFSETQRNKGNFPGRFSGRQFSNSRSEMNVSTLELGDSALYLCASNSPPLNTEAFFGQGTRLTVV.

V is TRBV7-2 and J is TRBJ1-2; a weak D match, TRBD1 (5 bases). V gave up 5 bases and J gave up 7 bases, with 23 bases separating them. The CDR3 is 16 amino acids. CDR1 and CDR2 (germline): SGHTA, FQGNSA. The CDR3 DNA sequence: TGTGCCAGCAGCCTGGGGGGGGTCAGGGCGATACTTGGCTACACCTTC. Its translation is CASSLGGVRAILGYTF.

The rearrangement links TRBV6-2 or TRBV6-3 to TRBJ2-3, with D perhaps TRBD2 (7 bases). In germline, CDR1 is MNHEY, CDR2 SVGEGT. The CDR3 extends over 15 amino acids. V lost 0 bases to trimming and J lost 6 bases, with 13 bases between them. This chain's CDR3 is CASSYSYGRGDTQYF. In nucleotides, the CDR3 is TGTGCCAGCAGTTACTCATATGGGAGGGGGGATACGCAGTATTTT.

The genes are TRBV7-8 and TRBJ2-7; no reliable D call. This CDR3 is 14 amino acids long. Germline values: CDR1 SGHVS, CDR2 FQNEAQ. V lost 5 bases and J 5 bases, leaving 16 bases between the germline ends. CDR3 sequence (DNA): TGTGCCAGCAGCCGCTCGAGAATACCCCACGAGCAGTACTTC. Translating gives CASSRSRIPHEQYF.